The 14 T cell receptor beta chains below all came from one sample that was sequenced in a study of cytotoxic CD8 clonotypes in ibrutinib-treated CLL. TCRdb keeps only in-frame clones here, not all; method: immunoSEQ multiplex PCR. The sample includes 270,000 or so clones, 60% to 80% of them seen just once. The source material was PBMCs, sampled at disease progression, from a patient treated with ibrutinib. Source of these receptors: a human donor with chronic lymphocytic leukemia.

The V and J genes are TRBV28 and TRBJ1-2, with 7 bases that match TRBD1. Trimming cost V 3 bases and J 4 bases; bases outside gene matches: 8. This CDR3 has 15 amino acids. Germline V CDR1 and CDR2: MDHEN, SYDVKM. The CDR3 loop is CASSFRGASSYGYTF. The CDR3 DNA reads as TGTGCCAGCAGTTTCAGGGGGGCCTCCTCCTATGGCTACACCTTC.

The chain has TRBV5-4 and TRBJ2-7; D perhaps matches TRBD2 (6 bases). CDR3 size: 16 residues. CDR1 and CDR2 (germline): SGHNT, YYREEE (reference sequence). Trimming removed 3 bases from V and 3 bases from J, with 19 bases in between. DNA for the CDR3: TGTGCCAGCAGCTCGGTTCGCGGTAGCGGCCACTACGAGCAGTACTTC. Residues: CASSSVRGSGHYEQYF.

This clone was observed once. The rearrangement links TRBV10-3 to TRBJ1-5; TRBD1 might be the D (6 bases). V lost 0 bases to trimming and J lost 1 base, with 19 bases between them. The CDR3 extends over 19 amino acids. Germline V CDR1 and CDR2: ENHRY, SYGVKD. CDR3 nucleotide sequence: TGTGCCATCAGTGAGTCGATGACAGGCTTTCGGATGAGCAATCAGCCCCAGCATTTT. This gives the protein CAISESMTGFRMSNQPQHF.

The rearrangement joins TRBV27 to TRBJ2-1, with 9 bases matching TRBD2. V gave up 5 bases and J gave up 5 bases; unmatched junction bases: 4. This CDR3 contains 14 residues. The germline gives CDR1 MNHEY, CDR2 SMNVEV (reference sequence). The CDR3 nucleotides are TGTGCCAGCAGTATTGGACTAGCGAACAATGAGCAGTTCTTC. Its protein product is CASSIGLANNEQFF.

The chain combines TRBV11-3 with TRBJ2-1, with D possibly being TRBD1 (6 bases). The CDR3 contains 11 residues. From germline, CDR1 is SGHNT and CDR2 YENEEA. V lost 5 bases, J lost 7 bases, and 6 bases lay in between. The CDR3 reads CASSQGNEQFF. The CDR3 DNA reads TGTGCCAGCAGCCAGGGGAATGAGCAGTTCTTC.

The chain employs TRBV29-1 and TRBJ2-1, with 8 positions matching TRBD2. The CDR3 has 15 residues. Germline lookup yields CDR1 SQVTM and CDR2 ANQGSEA. V trimming: 1 base; J trimming: 6 bases; junction bases outside the gene matches: 8. The CDR3 sequence: CSVEGAGLGFNEQFF. The CDR3 nucleotides are TGCAGCGTTGAAGGGGCGGGACTAGGCTTCAATGAGCAGTTCTTC.

The rearrangement joins TRBV5-6 to TRBJ1-1; the D is unclear. Trimming shortened V by 2 bases and J by 1 base, and 6 bases separated the two germline ends. Germline V gene lookup returns CDR1 SGHDT and CDR2 YYEEEE. The CDR3 covers 13 residues. CDR3 in amino acids: CASSFMGNTEAFF. The DNA for the CDR3 is TGTGCCAGCAGCTTTATGGGGAACACTGAAGCTTTCTTT.

V is TRBV7-9 and J is TRBJ1-1; D remains unclear. Deletions cut 3 bases from V and 11 bases from J, with 13 bases between. This CDR3 contains 12 residues. Germline values: CDR1 SEHNR, CDR2 FQNEAQ (reference sequence). Here the CDR3 reads CASSFDWALAFF. For the CDR3, the DNA is TGTGCCAGCAGCTTTGATTGGGCTTTGGCTTTCTTT. Looking up the rest from reference TRBV7-9 and TRBJ1-1 gives the full variable domain: DTGVSQNPRHKITKRGQNVTFRCDPISEHNRLYWYRQTLGQGPEFLTYFQNEAQLEKSRLLSDRFSAERPKGSFSTLEIQRTEQGDSAMYLCASSFDWALAFFGQGTRLTVV.

The chain recombines TRBV28 with TRBJ1-5; 7 bases are a match to TRBD1. The CDR3 is 13 amino acids. Germline V gene lookup returns CDR1 MDHEN and CDR2 SYDVKM. After removal of 6 bases from V and 11 bases from J, the junction contained 10 bases not matched to a gene. The CDR3 here is CASSPTGSLSQHF. The CDR3 DNA sequence: TGTGCCAGCAGCCCGACAGGGTCTTTGTCCCAGCATTTT. Based on the CDR3 plus reference TRBV28 and TRBJ1-5, the full variable domain is DVKVTQSSRYLVKRTGEKVFLECVQDMDHENMFWYRQDPGLGLRLIYFSYDVKMKEKGDIPEGYSVSREKKERFSLILESASTNQTSMYLCASSPTGSLSQHFGDGTRLSIL.

The J gene is TRBJ2-7, the V gene TRBV2; the D is unclear. This CDR3 spans 14 amino acids. Trimming shortened V by 4 bases and J by 2 bases, and 12 bases separated the two germline ends. Germline-derived CDR1 and CDR2 are SNHLY and FYNNEI. CDR3 sequence: CASSGSGRPYEQYF. CDR3 nucleotides: TGTGCCAGCAGTGGGAGTGGCAGGCCCTACGAGCAGTACTTC.

This clone appeared once. The V and J genes are TRBV27 and TRBJ1-5, with TRBD1 identical over 8 bases. This CDR3 has 15 amino acids. From germline, CDR1 is MNHEY and CDR2 SMNVEV (reference sequence). Trimming removed 6 bases from V and 3 bases from J; junction bases left unmatched: 7. CDR3 residues: CASRRDRGINQPQHF. CDR3 in DNA: TGTGCCAGCAGAAGAGACAGGGGTATCAATCAGCCCCAGCATTTT.

The chain combines TRBV7-2 with TRBJ2-5; 7 bases fit TRBD2. This CDR3 is built from 14 residues. Germline-derived CDR1 and CDR2 are SGHTA and FQGNSA. The J segment lost 2 bases and the V segment lost 3 bases, leaving 3 bases of the junction unmatched. The CDR3 DNA follows: TGTGCCAGCAGCTTGGGAGGGGCGCAAGAGACCCAGTACTTC. Translation: CASSLGGAQETQYF.

V usage is TRBV9 and J usage is TRBJ2-3, with 9 bases aligning to TRBD2. J was trimmed by 5 bases and V by 3 bases; bases with no gene match: 7. The CDR3 length is 15 residues. The germline V gene encodes CDR1 SGDLS and CDR2 YYNGEE. As DNA, the CDR3 is TGTGCCAGCAGCGAGGCGGGGGGGCAGGGAGATACGCAGTATTTT. Amino acids: CASSEAGGQGDTQYF.

The chain joins TRBV7-9 to TRBJ1-1; D gene uncertain. V lost 2 bases and J 0 bases, leaving 10 bases between the germline ends. This CDR3 has 15 residues. CDR1 is SEHNR, CDR2 FQNEAQ, per germline (reference sequence). The CDR3 sequence is CASSLRQTLNTEAFF. The CDR3 nucleotides are TGTGCCAGCAGCTTACGGCAGACCCTGAACACTGAAGCTTTCTTT.